This paragraph covers one T cell receptor beta chain sequence. The data were obtained in a study of control samples from healthy donors and cancer patients. Trimming took 3 bases from V and 10 from J, leaving 16 bases between them. Germline loops: CDR1 SGHTA, CDR2 FQGNSA. This CDR3 spans 15 amino acids. Only in-frame clones appear in the TCRdb table, and some are missing; sequencing was by immunoSEQ multiplex PCR. The sample yields roughly 130,000 clones, roughly 84% seen once. Sequencing was carried out using blood. This chain joins TRBV7-2 and TRBJ1-6; perhaps TRBD1 as D (5 bases). This clonotype was sampled from a man over 45 in good health. The CDR3 loop is CASSLRQGGNSPLHF. The DNA for the CDR3 is TGTGCCAGCAGCTTGCGGCAGGGAGGTAACTCACCCCTCCACTTT.